Given below is one T cell receptor (beta chain) in context. This entry belongs to a study of T cell changes during pregnancy in multiple sclerosis. The protocol was immunoSEQ multiplex PCR, while the TCRdb copy is restricted to in-frame clones and leaves out a portion. Here the sample spans tens of thousands of clones, approximately 92% being singletons. V shed 4 bases and J 4 bases; nucleotides not matched to a gene: 6. This CDR3 is built from 17 residues. Germline values: CDR1 SGHNT, CDR2 YYREEE (reference sequence). The sequencing used peripheral blood, collected in the third trimester of pregnancy. This receptor was taken from a female donor in good health, enrolled as a control in a pregnancy study. V and J are TRBV5-4 and TRBJ2-3; 16 bases line up with TRBD2. The CDR3 DNA sequence: TGTGCCAGCAGCCTGGGGACTAGCGGGAGGGAGTCAGATACGCAGTATTTT. Protein product: CASSLGTSGRESDTQYF.